Listed here are 14 T cell receptor beta chains from one sample, sequenced in a study of T cells after posttransplantation cyclophosphamide. This table comes from immunoSEQ multiplex PCR, and its TCRdb copy is limited to in-frame clones, with some not included. The table lists 19,000 or so clones, approximately 98% of them singletons. Input material: naive CD8+ T cells sorted from PBMCs. The receptors here all came from a man in his forties or fifties in good health, CMV-negative, and a related stem cell transplant donor.

The chain joins TRBV10-2 to TRBJ2-1; 12 bases are a match to TRBD2. V lost 2 bases, J lost 9 bases, and 5 bases stayed unmatched. CDR3 length equals 15 residues. The germline V gene has CDR1 WSHSY and CDR2 SAAADI. DNA of the CDR3: TGCGCCAGCAGTGAGAGCGGACTAGCGGGAACTGAGCAGTTCTTC. Encoded protein: CASSESGLAGTEQFF.

This clone has only one observation. The chain couples TRBV5-5 to TRBJ1-3; TRBD1 matches 7 bases. This CDR3 has 17 amino acids. Germline V gene lookup returns CDR1 SGHKS and CDR2 YYEKEE (reference sequence). Germline trimming cut 0 bases from V and 2 bases from J; bases unmatched to any gene: 8. CDR3 coding DNA: TGTGCCAGCAGCTTGGTCAACCAGGGGGGAGCTGGAAACACCATATATTTT. It translates to CASSLVNQGGAGNTIYF.

Only one count was recorded for this clone. This rearrangement joins TRBV9 to TRBJ2-1; D might be TRBD1 (6 bases). Trimming took off 0 bases at V and 2 bases at J, with 9 bases between the two ends. Germline values: CDR1 SGDLS, CDR2 YYNGEE. This CDR3 has 15 amino acids. The CDR3 loop is CASSVGAGAYNEQFF. The CDR3, as DNA: TGTGCCAGCAGCGTAGGGGCAGGGGCCTACAATGAGCAGTTCTTC.

This chain joins TRBV6-5 and TRBJ1-4; D ambiguous. This CDR3 comprises 13 residues. Germline assignment: CDR1 MNHEY and CDR2 SVGAGI. Trimming shortened V by 0 bases and J by 9 bases, and 8 bases separated the two germline ends. In DNA form, the CDR3 reads TGTGCCAGCAGTTACTCGAACAGCCAAAAACTGTTTTTT. The encoded protein is CASSYSNSQKLFF.

The chain is built from TRBV19 and TRBJ2-4, with a tentative D call TRBD1 (6 bases). The CDR3 has 15 residues. The V gene lost 8 bases and the J gene lost 8 bases, with 22 bases spanning the gap. Germline lookup yields CDR1 LNHDA and CDR2 SQIVND (reference sequence). The CDR3 loop is CASRQEGVSGDIQYF. In nucleotides, the CDR3 is TGTGCCAGTCGACAAGAGGGGGTTTCCGGGGACATTCAGTACTTC. Drawing the rest from reference TRBV19 and TRBJ2-4, the complete variable domain is DGGITQSPKYLFRKEGQNVTLSCEQNLNHDAMYWYRQDPGQGLRLIYYSQIVNDFQKGDIAEGYSVSREKKESFPLTVTSAQKNPTAFYLCASRQEGVSGDIQYFGAGTRLSVL.

The chain uses TRBV7-8 and TRBJ1-2; 8 nucleotides match TRBD1. The CDR3 loop spans 16 amino acids. In germline, CDR1 is SGHVS, CDR2 FQNEAQ. V lost 5 bases to trimming and J lost 7 bases; unmatched junction nucleotides: 15. In nucleotides, the CDR3 is TGTGCCAGCAGCGACTCTCCGACAGGGGAGGGTGGTGGCTACACCTTC. It is translated as CASSDSPTGEGGGYTF.

This chain connects TRBV2 to TRBJ2-1; perhaps TRBD2 as D (6 bases). This CDR3 has 14 amino acids. Per germline, CDR1 SNHLY and CDR2 FYNNEI. V gave up 2 bases and J gave up 9 bases, with 14 bases separating them. The CDR3 coding sequence is TGTGCCAGCAGTGAATCTTACGGGAGAGGTGAGCAGTTCTTC. This encodes CASSESYGRGEQFF.

The chain couples TRBV29-1 to TRBJ2-7, with 9 bases matching TRBD2. The V segment lost 7 bases and the J segment 5 bases; nucleotides outside the gene matches: 21. Germline-derived CDR1 and CDR2 are SQVTM and ANQGSEA. The CDR3 runs 17 residues. The chain's CDR3 is CSARVVAGGPQVDEQYF. CDR3 in DNA: TGCAGCGCCCGCGTTGTTGCGGGAGGGCCCCAAGTAGACGAGCAGTACTTC.

The J gene is TRBJ2-2, the V gene TRBV27; D might be TRBD1 (5 bases). Germline loops: CDR1 MNHEY, CDR2 SMNVEV (reference sequence). V was clipped by 5 bases and J by 4 bases, with 11 bases between them. The CDR3 totals 14 residues. The CDR3 DNA reads TGTGCCAGCAGTCCCAGGGTCGGCACCGGGGAGCTGTTTTTT. Translating gives CASSPRVGTGELFF.

CDR3 sequence: CASSQVPGGAEQYF. CDR3 in DNA: TGTGCCAGCAGCCAAGTACCCGGCGGGGCCGAGCAGTACTTC. The chain is built from TRBV14 and TRBJ2-7; D perhaps matches TRBD2 (6 bases). CDR1 and CDR2 from the germline V gene are SGHDN and FVKESK. The CDR3 is made up of 14 amino acids. V was trimmed by 1 base and J by 6 bases, leaving 13 bases between them.

CDR3 nucleotide sequence: TGTGCCAGCAGCCCGACCGGACAGCTCTATGGCTACACCTTC. Translation: CASSPTGQLYGYTF. The chain has TRBV28 and TRBJ1-2; tentative D call: TRBD1 (6 bases). In germline, CDR1 is MDHEN, CDR2 SYDVKM. The CDR3 has 14 amino acids. V gave up 6 bases and J gave up 4 bases, with 15 bases separating them.

The rearrangement links TRBV9 to TRBJ2-1; 11 nucleotides match TRBD2. This CDR3 comprises 15 residues. Germline loops: CDR1 SGDLS, CDR2 YYNGEE. The J segment lost 8 bases and the V segment lost 5 bases, leaving 9 bases of the junction unmatched. Here the CDR3 DNA reads TGTGCCAGCAGTCCCACTAGCGGGAGTGGCTATGAGCAGTTCTTC. This gives the protein CASSPTSGSGYEQFF.

V is TRBV6-5 and J is TRBJ2-7; 10 nucleotides line up with TRBD2. From germline, CDR1 is MNHEY and CDR2 SVGAGI. There are 13 residues in the CDR3. Trimming cost V 6 bases and J 6 bases; bases outside gene matches: 5. In DNA, the CDR3 is TGTGCCAGCAGAGCGGGAGGGTTGAGCGAGCAGTACTTC. Translating it yields CASRAGGLSEQYF.

The chain employs TRBV7-2 and TRBJ2-1, with 8 bases that match TRBD2. CDR1 is SGHTA and CDR2 is FQGNSA in the germline V gene. V lost 3 bases and J lost 3; bases outside the gene matches: 7. The CDR3 sequence is 16 residues long. The CDR3 spells CASSLRLAGYYNEQFF. The DNA for the CDR3 is TGTGCCAGCAGCTTGCGCCTAGCGGGCTACTACAATGAGCAGTTCTTC.